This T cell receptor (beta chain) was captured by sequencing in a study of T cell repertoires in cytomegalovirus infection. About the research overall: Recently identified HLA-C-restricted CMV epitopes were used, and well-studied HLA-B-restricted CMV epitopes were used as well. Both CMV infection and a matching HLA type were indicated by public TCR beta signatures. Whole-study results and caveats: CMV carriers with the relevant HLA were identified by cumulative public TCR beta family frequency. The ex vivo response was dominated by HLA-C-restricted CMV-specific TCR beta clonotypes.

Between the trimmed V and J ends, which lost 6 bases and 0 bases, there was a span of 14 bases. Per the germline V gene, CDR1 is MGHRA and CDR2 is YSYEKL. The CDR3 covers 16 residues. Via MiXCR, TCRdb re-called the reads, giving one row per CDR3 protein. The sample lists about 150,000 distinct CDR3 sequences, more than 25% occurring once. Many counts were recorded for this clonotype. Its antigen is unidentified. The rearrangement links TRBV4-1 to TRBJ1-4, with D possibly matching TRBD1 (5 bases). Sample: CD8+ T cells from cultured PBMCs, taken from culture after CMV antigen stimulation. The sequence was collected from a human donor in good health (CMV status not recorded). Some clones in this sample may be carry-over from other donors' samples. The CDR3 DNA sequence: TGCGCCAGCAGGCATCGCACAGGATCAACTAATGAAAAACTGTTTTTT. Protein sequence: CASRHRTGSTNEKLFF.